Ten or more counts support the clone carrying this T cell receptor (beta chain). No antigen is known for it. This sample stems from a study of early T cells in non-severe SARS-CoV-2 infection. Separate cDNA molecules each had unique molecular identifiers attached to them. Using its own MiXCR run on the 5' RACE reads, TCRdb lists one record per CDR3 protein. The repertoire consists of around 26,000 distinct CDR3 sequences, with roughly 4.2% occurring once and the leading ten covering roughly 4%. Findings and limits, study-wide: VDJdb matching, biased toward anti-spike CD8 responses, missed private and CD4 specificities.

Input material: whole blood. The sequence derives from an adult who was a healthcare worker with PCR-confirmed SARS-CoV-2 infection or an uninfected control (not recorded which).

The CDR3 region is CASSPGTGPQPQHF. The CDR3, as DNA: TGTGCCAGCTCACCCGGGACAGGGCCTCAGCCCCAGCATTTT. The rearrangement joins TRBV18 to TRBJ1-5; TRBD1 matches at 9 bases. The CDR3 contains 14 residues. Per the germline V gene, CDR1 is KGHSH and CDR2 is LQKENI. V dropped 3 bases and J dropped 6; count of bases not matched to a gene: 3. Looking up the rest from reference TRBV18 and TRBJ1-5 gives the full variable domain: NAGVMQNPRHLVRRRGQEARLRCSPMKGHSHVYWYRQLPEEGLKFMVYLQKENIIDESGMPKERFSAEFPKEGPSILRIQQVVRGDSAAYFCASSPGTGPQPQHFGDGTRLSIL.